This TCR beta chain was captured by sequencing in a study of T cells in Graves' hyperthyroidism and ophthalmopathy. Trimming cost V 8 bases and J 6 bases, with 13 bases left between them. CDR1 and CDR2 (germline): WSHSY, SAAADI. The CDR3 runs to 12 residues. Amplified TCR beta CDR3 regions derived from RNA transcripts. Researchers ran a first-round RT-PCR on the TCR CDR3 using the HTBI primer set. One entry per CDR3 protein results from TCRdb running MiXCR on the multiplex PCR reads. This table holds nearly 750,000 distinct CDR3 sequences, around 40% found once. The sample consisted of blood. The receptor comes from a woman between 35 and 50 years old with Graves' hyperthyroidism. This chain links TRBV10-2 with TRBJ1-2; D is possibly TRBD1 (5 bases). DNA of the CDR3: TGCGCCAGCCCGGTCGGAGGGGATGGCTACACCTTC. Its translation is CASPVGGDGYTF.